This paragraph covers one T cell receptor beta chain sequence. The antigen it binds to is not known. Base qualities are not at hand, and no much larger clone is one base apart. Library construction relied on the immunoSEQ multiplex PCR assay. Drawn from immuneACCESS, this table holds only the in-frame rearrangements with V and J called that TCRdb kept. Clones are partly lost; checked studies trace under half to an unresolved V gene and leave the rest unexplained. In this sample the table shows some 56,000 clones, 90% to 95% of which occur a single time. The top ten constitute around 3% of the sample. The cysteine opens and the phenylalanine closes a CDR3 of 13 amino acids. The entry retains the CDR3 DNA only, 39 bases that are in frame from base 1. The junction shows trimming of 6 bases on V and 2 bases on J, and the gene matches do not reach 2 bases of it. As encoded in the germline V gene, CDR1 is MNHNS while CDR2 is SASEGT.

The data were taken from a study of T cell changes during pregnancy in multiple sclerosis (dated by TCRdb to the late 2010s). For context, the study as a whole: Changes in the T cell repertoire over the course of pregnancy were examined in this study in women with multiple sclerosis.

The TCR sequence derives from a female donor in good health, enrolled as a control in a pregnancy study. The starting material was peripheral blood, obtained in the third trimester of pregnancy. The rearranged chain carries TRBV6-1 and TRBJ1-2, with 8 bases matching TRBD1. CDR3 reads: CASRRTGNYGYTF. The sequenced DNA is TGTGCCAGCAGACGGACAGGGAACTATGGCTACACCTTC.